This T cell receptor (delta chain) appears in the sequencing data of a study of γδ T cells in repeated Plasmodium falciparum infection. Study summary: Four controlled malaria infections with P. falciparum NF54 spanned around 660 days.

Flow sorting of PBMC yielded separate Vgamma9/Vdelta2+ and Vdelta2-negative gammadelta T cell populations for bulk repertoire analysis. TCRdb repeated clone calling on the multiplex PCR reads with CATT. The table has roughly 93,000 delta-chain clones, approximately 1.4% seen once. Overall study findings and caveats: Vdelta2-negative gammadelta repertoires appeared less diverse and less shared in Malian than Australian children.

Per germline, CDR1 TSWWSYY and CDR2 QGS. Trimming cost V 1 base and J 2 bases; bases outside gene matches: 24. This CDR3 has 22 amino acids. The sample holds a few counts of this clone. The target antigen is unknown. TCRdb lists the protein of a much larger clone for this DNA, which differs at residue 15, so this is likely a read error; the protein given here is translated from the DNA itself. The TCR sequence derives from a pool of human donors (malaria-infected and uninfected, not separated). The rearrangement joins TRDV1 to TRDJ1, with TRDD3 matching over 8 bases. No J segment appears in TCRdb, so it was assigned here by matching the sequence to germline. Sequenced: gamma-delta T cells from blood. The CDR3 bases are TGTGCTCTTGGGGAACGGCCTTTAAAGGCGTGGTACTGGGGGGTGCGAACCGATAAACTCATCTTT. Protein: CALGERPLKAWYWGVRTDKLIF.